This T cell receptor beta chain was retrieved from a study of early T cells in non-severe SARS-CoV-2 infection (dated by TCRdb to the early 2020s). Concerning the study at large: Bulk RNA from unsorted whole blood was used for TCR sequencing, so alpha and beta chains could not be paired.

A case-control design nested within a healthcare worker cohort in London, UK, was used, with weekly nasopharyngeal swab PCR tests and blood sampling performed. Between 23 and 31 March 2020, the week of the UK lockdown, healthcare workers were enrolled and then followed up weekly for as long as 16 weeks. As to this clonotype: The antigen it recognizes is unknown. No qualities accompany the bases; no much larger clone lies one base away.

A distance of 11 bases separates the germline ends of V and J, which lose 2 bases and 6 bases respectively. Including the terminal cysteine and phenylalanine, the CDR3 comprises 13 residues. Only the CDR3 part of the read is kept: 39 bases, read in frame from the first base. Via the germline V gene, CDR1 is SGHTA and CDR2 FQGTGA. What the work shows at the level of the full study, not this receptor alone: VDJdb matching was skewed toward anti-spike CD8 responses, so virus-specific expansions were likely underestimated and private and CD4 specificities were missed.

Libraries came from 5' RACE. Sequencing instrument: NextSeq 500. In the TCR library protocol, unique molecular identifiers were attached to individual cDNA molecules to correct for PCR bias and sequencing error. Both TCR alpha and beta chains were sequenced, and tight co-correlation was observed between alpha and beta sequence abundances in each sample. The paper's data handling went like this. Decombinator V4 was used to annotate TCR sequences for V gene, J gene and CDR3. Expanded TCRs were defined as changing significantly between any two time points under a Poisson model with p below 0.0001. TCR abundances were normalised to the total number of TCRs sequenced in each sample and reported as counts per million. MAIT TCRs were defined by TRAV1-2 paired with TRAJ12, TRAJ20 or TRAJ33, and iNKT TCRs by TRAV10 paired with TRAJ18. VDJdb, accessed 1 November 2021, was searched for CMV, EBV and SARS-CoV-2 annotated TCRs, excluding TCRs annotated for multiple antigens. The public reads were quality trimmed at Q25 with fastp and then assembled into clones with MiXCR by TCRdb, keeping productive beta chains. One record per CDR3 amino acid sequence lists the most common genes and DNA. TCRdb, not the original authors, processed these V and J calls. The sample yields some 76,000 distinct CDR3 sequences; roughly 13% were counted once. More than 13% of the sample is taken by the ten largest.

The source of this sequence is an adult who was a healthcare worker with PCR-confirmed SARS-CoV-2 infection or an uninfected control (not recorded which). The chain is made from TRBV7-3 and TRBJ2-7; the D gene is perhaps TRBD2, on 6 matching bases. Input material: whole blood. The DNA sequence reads TGTGCCAGCAGCTTACGGAGGGAGAGCGAGCAGTACTTC. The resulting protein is CASSLRRESEQYF. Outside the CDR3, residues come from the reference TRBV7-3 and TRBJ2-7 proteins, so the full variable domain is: GAGVSQTPSNKVTEKGKYVELRCDPISGHTALYWYRQSLGQGPEFLIYFQGTGAADDSGLPNDRFFAVRPEGSVSTLKIQRTERGDSAVYLCASSLRRESEQYFGPGTRLTVT.